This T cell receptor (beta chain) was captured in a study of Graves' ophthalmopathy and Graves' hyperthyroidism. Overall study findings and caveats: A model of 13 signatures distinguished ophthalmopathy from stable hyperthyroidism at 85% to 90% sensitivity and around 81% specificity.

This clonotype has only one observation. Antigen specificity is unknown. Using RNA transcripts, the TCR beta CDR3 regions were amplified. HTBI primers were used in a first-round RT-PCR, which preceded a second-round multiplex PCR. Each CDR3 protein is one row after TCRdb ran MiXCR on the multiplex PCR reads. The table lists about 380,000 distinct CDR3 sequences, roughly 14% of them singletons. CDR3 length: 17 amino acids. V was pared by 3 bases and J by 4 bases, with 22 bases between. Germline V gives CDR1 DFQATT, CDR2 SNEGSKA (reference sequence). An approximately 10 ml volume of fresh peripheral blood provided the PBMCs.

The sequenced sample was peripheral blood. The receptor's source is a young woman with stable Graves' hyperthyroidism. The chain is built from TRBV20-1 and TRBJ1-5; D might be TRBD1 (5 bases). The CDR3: CSASHLLLGPSNQPQHF. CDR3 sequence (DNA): TGCAGTGCTAGTCATTTGTTGTTGGGACCTTCGAATCAGCCCCAGCATTTT.